The present T cell receptor beta chain was sequenced within a study of quantifying T cell responses using KT2 cells. Background on the study: Reverse transcription used primers in the TCR alpha and beta constant regions.

This clonotype was picked up many times. A single-stranded UMI oligo with SP2 sequence was ligated to cDNA 3' ends. An equimolar mix of RC1.1 and RC1.2 primed the beta chain across TRBC1 and TRBC2. TCRdb reprocessed the UMI-ligation and nested PCR reads with MiXCR, giving one entry per CDR3 protein. The sample contains around 56,000 distinct CDR3 sequences, about 12% of which appear only once. V lost 3 bases to trimming and J lost 10 bases; unmatched junction nucleotides: 10. CDR3 size: 15 residues. Germline CDR1 reads KGHSH; CDR2 reads LQKENI. The source of this sequence is a human donor. The chain recombines TRBV18 with TRBJ2-1; 9 positions match TRBD1. Input material: PBMCs spiked with cells of the T cell clone KT2. The CDR3: CASSPRDRAHTEQFF. The CDR3 DNA sequence: TGTGCCAGCTCACCGAGGGACAGGGCCCACACGGAGCAGTTCTTC. The full variable domain, its missing parts supplied by reference TRBV18 and TRBJ2-1, is NAGVMQNPRHLVRRRGQEARLRCSPMKGHSHVYWYRQLPEEGLKFMVYLQKENIIDESGMPKERFSAEFPKEGPSILRIQQVVRGDSAAYFCASSPRDRAHTEQFFGPGTRLTVL.